This T cell receptor (beta chain) emerged from a study of tumor and adjacent non-tumor tissue in lung cancer. Whole-study context: About 4.17 million productive TCRbeta reads were obtained per sample on average.

Study-level points and caveats: TCR diversity was significantly greater in tumor than normal lung tissue. Top 100 clones took a larger repertoire share in normal lung.

The CDR3 length is 15 residues. V gave up 9 bases and J gave up 3 bases, with 18 bases separating them. CDR1 KGHDR and CDR2 SFDVKD come from the germline V gene. The library came from three nested PCR rounds adapted from ARM-PCR protocols. Using its own MiXCR run on the multiplex PCR reads, TCRdb lists one record per CDR3 protein. Of over 130,000 distinct CDR3 sequences in the sample, roughly 66% were seen once. No cell sorting was done before RNA was extracted from the tissue. Between August and November 2014, newly diagnosed, chemotherapy-naive lung cancer patients underwent thoracic surgery in China. This clonotype was counted between two and nine times. Its target is not known.

Sequencing was carried out using lung tumor tissue. The receptor was derived from a man aged 55 to 69 with small cell lung cancer. The rearrangement links TRBV24-1 to TRBJ2-3; tentatively, D is TRBD2 (6 bases). CDR3 sequence: CATRRSGIGTDTQYF. The CDR3 DNA follows: TGTGCCACCCGACGTAGCGGCATCGGGACAGATACGCAGTATTTT.